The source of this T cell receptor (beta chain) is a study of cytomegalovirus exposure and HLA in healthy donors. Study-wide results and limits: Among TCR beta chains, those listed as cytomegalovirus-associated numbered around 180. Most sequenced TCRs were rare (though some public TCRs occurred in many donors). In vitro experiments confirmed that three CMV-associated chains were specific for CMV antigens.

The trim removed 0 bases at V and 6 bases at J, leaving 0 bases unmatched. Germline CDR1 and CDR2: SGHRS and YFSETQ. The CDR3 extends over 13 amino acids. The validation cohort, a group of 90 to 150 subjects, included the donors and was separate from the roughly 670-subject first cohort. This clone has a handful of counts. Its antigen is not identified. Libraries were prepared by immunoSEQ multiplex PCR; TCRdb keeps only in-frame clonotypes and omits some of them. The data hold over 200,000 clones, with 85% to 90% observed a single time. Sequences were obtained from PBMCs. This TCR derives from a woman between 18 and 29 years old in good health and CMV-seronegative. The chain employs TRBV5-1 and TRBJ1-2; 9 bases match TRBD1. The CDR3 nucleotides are TGCGCCAGCAGCTTGGGACAGGGGGATGGCTACACCTTC. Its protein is CASSLGQGDGYTF.